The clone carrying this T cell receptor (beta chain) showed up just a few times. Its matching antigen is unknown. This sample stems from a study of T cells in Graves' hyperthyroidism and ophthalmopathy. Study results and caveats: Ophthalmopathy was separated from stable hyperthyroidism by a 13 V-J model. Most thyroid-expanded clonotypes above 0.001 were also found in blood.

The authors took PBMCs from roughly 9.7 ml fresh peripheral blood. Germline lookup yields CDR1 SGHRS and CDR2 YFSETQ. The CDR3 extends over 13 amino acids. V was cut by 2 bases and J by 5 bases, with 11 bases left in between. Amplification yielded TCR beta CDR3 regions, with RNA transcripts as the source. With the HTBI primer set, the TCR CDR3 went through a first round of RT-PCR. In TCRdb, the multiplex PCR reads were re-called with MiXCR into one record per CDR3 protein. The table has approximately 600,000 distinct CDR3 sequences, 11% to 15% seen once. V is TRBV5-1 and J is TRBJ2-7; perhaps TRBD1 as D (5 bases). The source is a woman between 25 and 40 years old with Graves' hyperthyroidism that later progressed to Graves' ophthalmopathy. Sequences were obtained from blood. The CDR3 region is CASSFGRDDEQYF. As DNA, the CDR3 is TGCGCCAGCAGCTTTGGCAGGGATGACGAGCAGTACTTC. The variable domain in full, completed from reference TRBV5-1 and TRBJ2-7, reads KAGVTQTPRYLIKTRGQQVTLSCSPISGHRSVSWYQQTPGQGLQFLFEYFSETQRNKGNFPGRFSGRQFSNSRSEMNVSTLELGDSALYLCASSFGRDDEQYFGPGTRLTVT.